The 30 T cell receptor beta chains given below trace back to one sample, sequenced in a study of T-cell memory formation after mild COVID-19. Using its own MiXCR run on the 5' RACE reads, TCRdb lists one record per CDR3 protein. This sample has some 350,000 distinct CDR3 sequences, with approximately 15% found just once. Input material: PBMCs or a T cell subset sorted from them (not recorded which). These TCRs come from a man aged 18 to 35 who had mild COVID-19 (a few samples of this study predate the infection). Cell type and time point are not known.

The chain recombines TRBV14 with TRBJ1-2; D gene unclear. Germline loops: CDR1 SGHDN, CDR2 FVKESK. V lost 4 bases and J lost 6, with 12 bases in between. The CDR3 length is 13 residues. The DNA for the CDR3 is TGTGCCAGCAGCCGTCAAGTTACGGATGGCTACACCTTC. Translated: CASSRQVTDGYTF.

Only a few counts were recorded for this clonotype. This rearrangement joins TRBV12-3 or TRBV12-4 to TRBJ1-1; perhaps TRBD1 as D (5 bases). The V end was cut by 3 bases, the J end by 7 bases, with 9 bases between. The CDR3 length is 12 residues. The CDR3 coding sequence is TGTGCCAGCAGTTTGGTTAGGGGTGAAGCTTTCTTT. This encodes CASSLVRGEAFF.

This clonotype was counted between two and nine times. This rearrangement joins TRBV4-1 to TRBJ1-2, with 9 positions matching TRBD1. With 4 bases clipped from V and 5 bases from J, the junction kept 11 bases outside the gene matches. In germline, CDR1 is MGHRA, CDR2 YSYEKL. This CDR3 spans 16 amino acids. The CDR3 DNA reads as TGCGCCAGCAGCCCAGAGGGACAGGGCTTGAGTTATGGCTACACCTTC. Protein: CASSPEGQGLSYGYTF.

This clonotype has just a few counts. The genes are TRBV6-2 or TRBV6-3 and TRBJ1-6, with D hard to call. The germline V gene has CDR1 MNHEY and CDR2 SVGEGT. The CDR3 is 14 residues long. V shed 6 bases and J shed 9 bases, with 15 bases lying between them. Here the CDR3 DNA reads TGTGCCAGCAGAACGGGATTTGGCGGTTCACCCCTCCACTTT. The encoded protein is CASRTGFGGSPLHF.

This clonotype was seen many times. This rearrangement joins TRBV6-2 or TRBV6-3 to TRBJ2-7; D gene unclear. Trimming took 3 bases from V and 0 from J, leaving 6 bases between them. This CDR3 is built from 13 residues. The germline V gene has CDR1 MNHEY and CDR2 SVGEGT. The CDR3 reads CASSYVRSYEQYF. The CDR3 DNA sequence: TGTGCCAGCAGTTATGTCCGCTCCTACGAGCAGTACTTC.

This clonotype was detected only a few times. The chain is built from TRBV4-1 and TRBJ2-6; TRBD2 is a possible D gene (6 bases). V was pared by 4 bases and J by 4 bases, with 11 bases between. Per the germline V gene, CDR1 is MGHRA and CDR2 is YSYEKL. This CDR3 spans 15 amino acids. CDR3 DNA sequence: TGCGCCAGCAGCCTGGACGCGGGAGGGGCCAACGTCCTGACTTTC. It encodes CASSLDAGGANVLTF.

V and J are TRBV2 and TRBJ2-1, with 10 bases matching TRBD2. The germline CDR1 and CDR2 sequences are SNHLY and FYNNEI. Losses at the gene ends were 4 bases for V and 1 base for J; bases not matched to a gene: 7. The CDR3 covers 17 residues. CDR3 DNA sequence: TGTGCCAGCAGTGGCCTGTGGACTAGCGGTTCCTACAATGAGCAGTTCTTC. Translation: CASSGLWTSGSYNEQFF.

The rearrangement links TRBV27 to TRBJ2-7; TRBD1 might be the D (6 bases). The V end was cut by 0 bases, the J end by 3 bases, with 9 bases between. The CDR3 contains 14 residues. Germline-derived CDR1 and CDR2 are MNHEY and SMNVEV (reference sequence). Here the CDR3 DNA reads TGTGCCAGCAGTTTATCTTGGGGGCGCTACGAGCAGTACTTC. Its translation: CASSLSWGRYEQYF.

The chain is built from TRBV28 and TRBJ1-1; weak D call: TRBD1 (6 bases). The CDR3 covers 15 residues. Germline lookup yields CDR1 MDHEN and CDR2 SYDVKM. Trimming took 2 bases from V and 3 from J, leaving 13 bases between them. The CDR3 region has the DNA TGTGCCAGCAGTTTAAGCGGGGGCGGAGACACTGAAGCTTTCTTT. Translating it yields CASSLSGGGDTEAFF.

V is TRBV11-2 and J is TRBJ1-1, with D possibly being TRBD1 (6 bases). The germline V gene has CDR1 SGHAT and CDR2 FQNNGV. CDR3 length: 13 residues. Trimming removed 3 bases from V and 4 bases from J, with 9 bases in between. The DNA of the CDR3 is TGTGCCAGCAGCTTCTACAGGGCCACTGAAGCTTTCTTT. It encodes CASSFYRATEAFF.

The chain has TRBV5-1 and TRBJ2-3, with 7 nucleotides matching TRBD1. CDR3 length: 16 amino acids. After removal of 0 bases from V and 1 base from J, the junction contained 5 bases not matched to a gene. Germline assignment: CDR1 SGHRS and CDR2 YFSETQ. Written as DNA, the CDR3 is TGCGCCAGCAGCTTGGTGACAGGGCACGGCACAGATACGCAGTATTTT. Protein product: CASSLVTGHGTDTQYF.

This clonotype appeared a few times. This chain joins TRBV10-3 and TRBJ1-1; D is possibly TRBD1 (5 bases). CDR1 ENHRY and CDR2 SYGVKD come from the germline V gene. V lost 3 bases and J lost 5, with 16 bases in between. The CDR3 loop spans 15 amino acids. CDR3 protein: CAISEEDYRQTEAFF. The CDR3 nucleotides are TGTGCCATCAGTGAAGAGGACTACAGACAGACTGAAGCTTTCTTT.

This clonotype was recorded many times. The chain combines TRBV10-3 with TRBJ2-3; D might be TRBD2 (6 bases). The V end was cut by 7 bases, the J end by 2 bases, with 16 bases between. The CDR3 covers 15 residues. In germline, CDR1 is ENHRY, CDR2 SYGVKD. CDR3 residues: CAIKGRLEFTDTQYF. The CDR3 DNA follows: TGTGCCATCAAGGGTAGACTAGAGTTCACAGATACGCAGTATTTT.

This clonotype was seen at least ten times. The chain recombines TRBV11-2 with TRBJ2-5, with 7 bases fitting TRBD1. The CDR3 covers 15 residues. Germline V gene data show CDR1 as SGHAT and CDR2 as FQNNGV. J gave up 5 bases and V 1 base, and 7 bases lay outside the gene matches. CDR3 loop: CASSLAPGGSETQYF. The CDR3 coding sequence is TGTGCCAGCAGCTTAGCGCCAGGGGGATCGGAGACCCAGTACTTC.

The gene calls are TRBV6-5 and TRBJ1-6; tentative D call: TRBD1 (5 bases). The ends were cut back, 6 bases at V and 9 bases at J, with 15 bases in the middle. The CDR3 is 14 amino acids. Looked up from germline, CDR1 is MNHEY and CDR2 is SVGAGI. CDR3 region: CASRPSGERSPLHF. In DNA, the CDR3 is TGTGCCAGCAGGCCTTCGGGGGAACGTTCACCCCTCCACTTT.

This chain links TRBV7-2 with TRBJ1-5; 9 nucleotides line up with TRBD1. The CDR3 sequence is 15 residues long. From germline, CDR1 is SGHTA and CDR2 FQGNSA. V shed 4 bases, J shed 6 bases, and the junction held 7 bases outside the gene matches. CDR3 sequence reads: CASSYGQGLSQPQHF. The CDR3 DNA is TGTGCCAGCAGCTACGGACAGGGGCTGAGTCAGCCCCAGCATTTT.

This sequence joins TRBV2 and TRBJ2-7, with TRBD1 as a possible D gene (5 bases). Germline V CDR1 and CDR2: SNHLY, FYNNEI. This CDR3 has 11 residues. Trimming removed 6 bases at V and 5 bases at J, with 8 bases between. Written as DNA, the CDR3 is TGTGCCAGCAGCCCAGGGCACGAGCAGTACTTC. Its protein is CASSPGHEQYF.

This clonotype was detected a few times. The rearrangement uses TRBV7-6 and TRBJ2-1; D gene uncertain. V was cut by 4 bases and J by 12 bases, with 16 bases left in between. Germline V gives CDR1 SGHVS, CDR2 FNYEAQ. The CDR3 is 13 amino acids. In DNA form, the CDR3 reads TGTGCCAGCAGCTACGAGAGGAGAGCTTCGCAGTTCTTC. It translates to CASSYERRASQFF.

In this sample, this clonotype turned up many times. The chain has TRBV5-1 and TRBJ2-3; 8 bases are a match to TRBD1. There are 18 residues in the CDR3. With 0 bases clipped from V and 0 bases from J, the junction kept 9 bases outside the gene matches. Germline V gene data show CDR1 as SGHRS and CDR2 as YFSETQ. CDR3 sequence reads: CASSLAPGGEGSTDTQYF. As DNA, the CDR3 is TGCGCCAGCAGCTTGGCCCCAGGGGGCGAGGGAAGCACAGATACGCAGTATTTT.

The chain has TRBV5-1 and TRBJ1-2, with D possibly being TRBD1 (5 bases). Germline CDR1 and CDR2: SGHRS and YFSETQ. Trimming pared 0 bases from V and 5 bases from J, leaving 11 bases between. There are 14 residues in the CDR3. The CDR3 reads CASSLGDPGYGYTF. The CDR3 DNA reads as TGCGCCAGCAGCTTGGGGGACCCTGGATATGGCTACACCTTC.

The V and J genes are TRBV15 and TRBJ2-1; D unresolved. V lost 3 bases to trimming and J lost 0 bases, with 12 bases between them. Per germline, CDR1 LNHNV and CDR2 YYDKDF (reference sequence). The CDR3 sequence is 16 residues long. This CDR3 reads CATSRLELGSYNEQFF. The CDR3 DNA sequence: TGTGCCACCAGCAGGCTCGAGCTCGGCTCCTACAATGAGCAGTTCTTC.

This clonotype came up a few times. The chain recombines TRBV7-9 with TRBJ2-5, with a possible D match to TRBD2 (6 bases). The V gene's germline CDR1 is SEHNR and CDR2 FQNEAQ (reference sequence). Trimming took off 2 bases at V and 5 bases at J, with 9 bases between the two ends. This CDR3 region has 13 residues. The DNA of the CDR3 is TGTGCCAGCAGCTTACGCGGGGTCGAGACCCAGTACTTC. Translating gives CASSLRGVETQYF.

This clonotype was counted between two and nine times. CDR3 nucleotide sequence: TGTGCCAGCAGCAAAACCCTGGACAGTCATGAGCAGTTCTTC. It encodes CASSKTLDSHEQFF. The chain uses TRBV3-1 and TRBJ2-1, with a weak D call TRBD1 (6 bases). V shed 5 bases and J shed 8 bases, with 16 bases lying between them. CDR1 and CDR2 from the germline V gene are LGHDT and YNNKEL (reference sequence). The CDR3 spans 14 residues.

The chain links TRBV7-2 to TRBJ2-5; possible D gene TRBD1, 6 bases. Trimming pared 5 bases from V and 7 bases from J, leaving 14 bases between. Germline V lookup: CDR1 SGHTA, CDR2 FQGNSA. The CDR3 has 13 amino acids. The CDR3 is CASSQDGGATQYF. CDR3 bases: TGTGCCAGCAGCCAAGATGGGGGCGCGACCCAGTACTTC.

The DNA for the CDR3 is TGTGCCAGCAGCCAATTCGCGGGGGGCTACAATGAGCAGTTCTTC. Translating it yields CASSQFAGGYNEQFF. This chain connects TRBV14 to TRBJ2-1; 8 bases are shared with TRBD2. This CDR3 has 15 amino acids. V shed 2 bases, J shed 3 bases, and the junction held 3 bases outside the gene matches. CDR1 SGHDN and CDR2 FVKESK come from the germline V gene.

CDR3 in amino acids: CAIAKTGGTDTQYF. As DNA, the CDR3 is TGTGCCATCGCAAAGACAGGGGGCACAGATACGCAGTATTTT. J is TRBJ2-3 and V is TRBV10-3, with 8 nucleotides matching TRBD1. The CDR3 runs 14 residues. Germline trimming cut 8 bases from V and 1 base from J; bases unmatched to any gene: 5. The germline gives CDR1 ENHRY, CDR2 SYGVKD.

This clonotype was counted a few times. CDR3 region: CASSLAVAEAFF. The CDR3 nucleotides are TGTGCCAGCAGCTTGGCCGTCGCTGAAGCTTTCTTT. The gene calls are TRBV5-5 and TRBJ1-1; D is uncertain. This CDR3 region has 12 residues. In germline, CDR1 is SGHKS, CDR2 YYEKEE (reference sequence). V was trimmed by 0 bases and J by 6 bases, leaving 6 bases between them.

This clonotype showed up just a few times. This chain uses TRBV5-1 with TRBJ2-2; a possible D gene is TRBD1 (5 bases). CDR1 and CDR2 from the germline V gene are SGHRS and YFSETQ. The length of the CDR3 is 17 residues. Trimming removed 1 base from V and 0 bases from J, with 13 bases in between. The DNA of the CDR3 is TGCGCCAGCAGCTTGTATTTTAGGACAACGAACACCGGGGAGCTGTTTTTT. Translating gives CASSLYFRTTNTGELFF.

The chain has TRBV3-1 and TRBJ2-7, with unresolved D. The CDR3 contains 13 residues. Germline CDR1 is LGHDT and CDR2 is YNNKEL (reference sequence). Trimming cost V 6 bases and J 1 base, with 10 bases left between them. CDR3 in DNA: TGTGCCAGCAGATCATCGAGATCCTACGAGCAGTACTTC. Protein sequence: CASRSSRSYEQYF.

The V and J genes are TRBV11-2 and TRBJ2-1; the D gene is possibly TRBD1 (5 bases). V dropped 5 bases and J dropped 7 bases, with 15 bases sitting between them. The CDR3 totals 14 residues. CDR1 is SGHAT, CDR2 FQNNGV, per germline. The CDR3 DNA follows: TGTGCCAGCAGCCCAGGGTTAGGGGATAATGAGCAGTTCTTC. Translation gives CASSPGLGDNEQFF.